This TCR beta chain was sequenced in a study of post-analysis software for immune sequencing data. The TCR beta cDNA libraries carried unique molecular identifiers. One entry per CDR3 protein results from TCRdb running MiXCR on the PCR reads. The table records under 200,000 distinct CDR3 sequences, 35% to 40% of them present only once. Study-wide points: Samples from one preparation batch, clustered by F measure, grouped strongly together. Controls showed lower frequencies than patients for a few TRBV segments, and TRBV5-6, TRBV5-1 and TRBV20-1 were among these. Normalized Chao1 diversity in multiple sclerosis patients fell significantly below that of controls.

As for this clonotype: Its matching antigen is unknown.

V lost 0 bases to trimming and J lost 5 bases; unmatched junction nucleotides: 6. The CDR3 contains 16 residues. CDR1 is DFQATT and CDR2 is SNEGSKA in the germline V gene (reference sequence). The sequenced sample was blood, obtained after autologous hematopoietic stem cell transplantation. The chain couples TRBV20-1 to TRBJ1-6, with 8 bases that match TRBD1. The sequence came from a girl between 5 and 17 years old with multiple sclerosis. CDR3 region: CSARDPNRGDNSPLHF. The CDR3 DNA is TGCAGTGCTAGAGATCCCAACAGGGGGGATAATTCACCCCTCCACTTT.